The 2 T cell receptor beta chains presented below share a single source sample, sequenced in a study of human T cells and chemical hapten exposure. Documented time point: patch test 1, 2 weeks after DPC sensitization. Treatment meaning: therapeutic diphenylcyclopropenone sensitization with weekly scalp DPC. TCRdb used MiXCR to reprocess the RACE reads, holding one entry per CDR3 protein. The sample carries about 49,000 distinct CDR3 sequences, about 9% recorded once. Sequenced here: whole blood, sampled in connection with sensitization to the hapten diphenylcyclopropenone (DPC). The receptor source for this set is a woman in her forties or fifties with alopecia areata. Some clones in this sample may be carry-over from other donors' samples.

This clonotype was recorded at least ten times. The chain recombines TRBV29-1 with TRBJ1-6; D unclear. Germline values: CDR1 SQVTM, CDR2 ANQGSEA. This CDR3 comprises 13 residues. Trimming cost V 8 bases and J 8 bases, with 16 bases left between them. DNA of the CDR3: TGCAGCCCTCGAGGGCCTGGGCATTCACCCCTCCACTTT. It specifies CSPRGPGHSPLHF.

The chain combines TRBV28 with TRBJ2-7; 8 bases are shared with TRBD1. The CDR3 is made up of 14 amino acids. The V gene's germline CDR1 is MDHEN and CDR2 SYDVKM. V gave up 7 bases and J gave up 6 bases; unmatched junction bases: 11. CDR3 sequence: CASTPGQVYSEQYV. Here the CDR3 DNA reads TGTGCCAGCACCCCGGGACAGGTTTACTCCGAGCAGTACGTC.